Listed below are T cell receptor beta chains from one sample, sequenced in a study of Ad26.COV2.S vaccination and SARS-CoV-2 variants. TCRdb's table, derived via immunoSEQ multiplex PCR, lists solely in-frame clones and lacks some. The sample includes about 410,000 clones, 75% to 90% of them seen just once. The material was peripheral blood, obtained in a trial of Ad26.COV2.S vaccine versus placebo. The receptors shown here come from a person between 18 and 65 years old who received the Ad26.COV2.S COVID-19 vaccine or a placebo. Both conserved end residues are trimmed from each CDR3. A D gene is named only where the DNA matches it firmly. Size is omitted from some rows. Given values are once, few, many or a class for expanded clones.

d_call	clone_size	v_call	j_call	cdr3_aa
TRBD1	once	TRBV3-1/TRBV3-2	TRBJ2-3	ASSQERPGQGTDTQY
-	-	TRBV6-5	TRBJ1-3	ASRALGANTIY
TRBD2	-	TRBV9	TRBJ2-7	ASSASGTSVYEQY
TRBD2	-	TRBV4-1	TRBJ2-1	ASSPAEASGGANEQF
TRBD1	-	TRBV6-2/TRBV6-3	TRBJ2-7	ASSYSKDRGYEQY
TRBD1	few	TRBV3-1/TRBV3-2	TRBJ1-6	ASSQGQGVSPLH
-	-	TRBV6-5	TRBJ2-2	ASSYSSGLAGELF
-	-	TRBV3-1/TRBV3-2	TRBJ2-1	ASSQTRLLNEQF
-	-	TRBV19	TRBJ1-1	ASSTQVNTEAF
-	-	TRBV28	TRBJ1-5	ASSWGLDQPQH